Each of the 27 T cell receptor beta chains below was sequenced from the same sample in a study of blood T cell repertoires in COVID-19. The data were produced by immunoSEQ multiplex PCR, yet TCRdb's version contains in-frame clones alone and is incomplete. The table has 100,000 to 150,000 clones, 85% to 90% seen once. Sequenced sample: peripheral blood. The receptor source for this set is a man between 60 and 75 years old with COVID-19, enrolled during active disease.

This chain connects TRBV3-1 (or the pseudogene TRBV3-2) to TRBJ2-1, with unresolved D. The CDR3 loop spans 13 amino acids. Trimming removed 4 bases from V and 4 bases from J, with 8 bases in between. CDR1 LGHDT and CDR2 YNNKEL come from the germline V gene (reference sequence). Written as DNA, the CDR3 is TGTGCCAGCAGCCTTAACAGTTACAATGAGCAGTTCTTC. The encoded protein is CASSLNSYNEQFF.

This chain uses TRBV18 with TRBJ1-1; D not certain. The germline V gene has CDR1 KGHSH and CDR2 LQKENI. V was shortened by 2 bases and J by 5 bases, with 9 bases between the two germline ends. The CDR3 length is 13 residues. The CDR3 coding sequence is TGTGCCAGCTCACCAGGGGAGCTGACTGAAGCTTTCTTT. This encodes CASSPGELTEAFF. The whole variable domain, filled in from reference TRBV18 and TRBJ1-1, reads NAGVMQNPRHLVRRRGQEARLRCSPMKGHSHVYWYRQLPEEGLKFMVYLQKENIIDESGMPKERFSAEFPKEGPSILRIQQVVRGDSAAYFCASSPGELTEAFFGQGTRLTVV.

This chain joins TRBV10-3 and TRBJ1-2; the D gene is possibly TRBD1 (6 bases). The CDR3 runs to 16 residues. The V end was cut by 2 bases, the J end by 4 bases, with 17 bases between. CDR1 is ENHRY, CDR2 SYGVKD, per germline. The CDR3 DNA reads TGTGCCATCAGTGAGACCGGACAGCCCAGAAGCTATGGCTACACCTTC. The encoded protein is CAISETGQPRSYGYTF.

The chain uses TRBV12-3 or TRBV12-4 and TRBJ1-1, with D uncertain. CDR3 size: 12 residues. Trimming pared 3 bases from V and 1 base from J, leaving 3 bases between. CDR3 amino acids: CASSFWNTEAFF. CDR3 nucleotide sequence: TGTGCCAGCAGTTTCTGGAACACTGAAGCTTTCTTT.

This clone was seen a handful of times. This same CDR3 is encoded by further DNA sequences in the sample. The gene calls are TRBV11-2 and TRBJ1-2, with D perhaps TRBD1 (6 bases). The CDR3 spans 15 residues. The V gene's germline CDR1 is SGHAT and CDR2 FQNNGV. Trimming removed 1 base at V and 0 bases at J, with 9 bases between. The CDR3 DNA reads as TGTGCCAGCAGCTTAGTAGGGACAACTAACTATGGCTACACCTTC. Its translation is CASSLVGTTNYGYTF.

The gene calls are TRBV2 and TRBJ2-5, with 8 bases aligning to TRBD1. The CDR3 spans 14 residues. In germline, CDR1 is SNHLY, CDR2 FYNNEI. V shed 6 bases and J 5 bases; nucleotides not matched to a gene: 8. The chain's CDR3 is CASSADRGRETQYF. The CDR3 DNA follows: TGTGCCAGCAGCGCAGACAGGGGACGGGAGACCCAGTACTTC.

The chain is built from TRBV3-1 (or the pseudogene TRBV3-2) and TRBJ1-2, with TRBD1 identical over 9 bases. This CDR3 comprises 14 residues. Germline V gene data show CDR1 as LGHDT and CDR2 as YNNKEL (reference sequence). With 1 base clipped from V and 6 bases from J, the junction kept 3 bases outside the gene matches. CDR3 sequence: CASSQAGTGNGYTF. The CDR3 DNA sequence: TGTGCCAGCAGCCAAGCCGGGACAGGGAATGGCTACACCTTC.

This chain joins TRBV6-4 and TRBJ2-7, with D possibly matching TRBD2 (7 bases). V lost 0 bases and J lost 5, with 14 bases in between. There are 15 residues in the CDR3. Germline values: CDR1 MRHNA, CDR2 SNTAGT. CDR3 nucleotide sequence: TGTGCCAGCAGTGACTCTGGGGGGGCTCATCACGAGCAGTACTTC. This sequence encodes CASSDSGGAHHEQYF.

The rearrangement links TRBV6-1 to TRBJ2-7, with 7 bases fitting TRBD1. CDR1 and CDR2 (germline): MNHNS, SASEGT. This CDR3 has 15 residues. V was clipped by 2 bases and J by 4 bases; unmatched bases: 8. The CDR3 loop is CASSEPRQGAYEQYF. CDR3 nucleotide sequence: TGTGCCAGCAGTGAACCAAGACAGGGCGCTTACGAGCAGTACTTC.

The chain has TRBV5-1 and TRBJ1-2, with D possibly being TRBD1 (6 bases). This CDR3 spans 14 amino acids. Germline values: CDR1 SGHRS, CDR2 YFSETQ. V was trimmed by 4 bases and J by 2 bases, leaving 12 bases between them. This CDR3 reads CASSQSQGNYGYTF. DNA for the CDR3: TGCGCCAGCAGCCAGTCACAGGGAAACTATGGCTACACCTTC. Variable domain in full (rest from reference TRBV5-1 and TRBJ1-2): KAGVTQTPRYLIKTRGQQVTLSCSPISGHRSVSWYQQTPGQGLQFLFEYFSETQRNKGNFPGRFSGRQFSNSRSEMNVSTLELGDSALYLCASSQSQGNYGYTFGSGTRLTVV.

In this sample, this clone turned up once. The chain carries TRBV9 and TRBJ2-7, with D possibly matching TRBD1 (6 bases). Germline assignment: CDR1 SGDLS and CDR2 YYNGEE. The CDR3 consists of 15 residues. V lost 0 bases, J lost 5 bases, and 15 bases lay in between. CDR3 in amino acids: CASSVVYRVDNEQYF. The DNA of the CDR3 is TGTGCCAGCAGCGTAGTATACAGGGTGGACAACGAGCAGTACTTC.

The chain couples TRBV19 to TRBJ2-6; a possible D gene is TRBD2 (6 bases). V was trimmed by 6 bases and J by 4 bases, leaving 10 bases between them. This CDR3 has 14 residues. The germline V gene encodes CDR1 LNHDA and CDR2 SQIVND (reference sequence). CDR3 DNA: TGTGCCAGTAGAACTAGCCCCGGGGCCAACGTCCTGACTTTC. This translates into CASRTSPGANVLTF.

This clone appeared a single time. V gene TRBV19 combines with J gene TRBJ1-6; D remains ambiguous. Germline V gives CDR1 LNHDA, CDR2 SQIVND (reference sequence). Trimming removed 7 bases at V and 0 bases at J, with 7 bases between. The CDR3 is 14 residues long. The CDR3 nucleotides read TGTGCCAGTACCAAGAGCTCCTATAATTCACCCCTCCACTTT. This encodes CASTKSSYNSPLHF. The entire variable domain, with the rest obtained from reference TRBV19 and TRBJ1-6, is as follows: DGGITQSPKYLFRKEGQNVTLSCEQNLNHDAMYWYRQDPGQGLRLIYYSQIVNDFQKGDIAEGYSVSREKKESFPLTVTSAQKNPTAFYLCASTKSSYNSPLHFGNGTRLTVT.

This chain connects TRBV5-1 to TRBJ1-1, with TRBD1 as a possible D gene (6 bases). The CDR3 has 14 residues. The germline CDR1 and CDR2 sequences are SGHRS and YFSETQ. V shed 4 bases and J shed 0 bases, with 10 bases lying between them. As DNA, the CDR3 is TGCGCCAGCAGCACGGACAGTATGAACACTGAAGCTTTCTTT. Translated: CASSTDSMNTEAFF.

This clone was counted a single time. The chain couples TRBV28 to TRBJ1-1; possible D gene TRBD1, 5 bases. The V end was cut by 2 bases, the J end by 1 base, with 17 bases between. Germline V CDR1 and CDR2: MDHEN, SYDVKM. The CDR3 contains 17 residues. Written as DNA, the CDR3 is TGTGCCAGCAGTTTACTCTCCGGGGGATATACGAACACTGAAGCTTTCTTT. It is translated as CASSLLSGGYTNTEAFF.

In this sample, this clone turned up a few times. The chain uses TRBV18 and TRBJ1-4; no firm D call. Between the trimmed V and J ends, which lost 4 bases and 6 bases, there was a span of 18 bases. The CDR3 sequence is 16 residues long. Looked up from germline, CDR1 is KGHSH and CDR2 is LQKENI. The chain's CDR3 is CASSRTTGLHDEKLFF. DNA of the CDR3: TGTGCCAGCTCACGCACCACCGGGTTGCATGATGAAAAACTGTTTTTT.

The chain carries TRBV6-6 and TRBJ2-1; D is ambiguous. The CDR3 loop spans 12 amino acids. Germline values: CDR1 MNHNY, CDR2 SVGAGI (reference sequence). Trimming shortened V by 6 bases and J by 10 bases, and 13 bases separated the two germline ends. The CDR3 nucleotides are TGTGCCAGCAGCCGTATGAAACTGGAGCAGTTCTTC. This gives the protein CASSRMKLEQFF.

This chain joins TRBV12-3 or TRBV12-4 and TRBJ1-1; 9 bases are shared with TRBD1. After removal of 6 bases from V and 4 bases from J, the junction contained 3 bases not matched to a gene. The CDR3 sequence is 13 residues long. CDR3 nucleotide sequence: TGTGCCAGCAGCCAGACAGGGGGCACTGAAGCTTTCTTT. It yields the protein CASSQTGGTEAFF.

In its sample, this clone was seen once. The chain couples TRBV9 to TRBJ2-1; 9 positions agree with TRBD1. The J segment lost 7 bases and the V segment lost 4 bases, leaving 6 bases of the junction unmatched. The CDR3 extends over 14 amino acids. Germline CDR1 is SGDLS and CDR2 is YYNGEE. CDR3 loop: CASSSQGAGNEQFF. As DNA, the CDR3 is TGTGCCAGCAGCTCACAGGGGGCAGGGAATGAGCAGTTCTTC.

The rearrangement joins TRBV2 to TRBJ2-7; D is perhaps TRBD2 (6 bases). The ends were cut back, 8 bases at V and 0 bases at J, with 14 bases in the middle. Germline V CDR1 and CDR2: SNHLY, FYNNEI. The CDR3 totals 14 residues. The CDR3 DNA is TGTGCCAGCCGGGACTCCCGAAGCTCCTACGAGCAGTACTTC. Translating gives CASRDSRSSYEQYF.

This clone was counted only a few times. The gene calls are TRBV6-2 or TRBV6-3 and TRBJ2-3, with TRBD2 as a possible D gene (6 bases). Germline CDR1 MNHEY, CDR2 SVGEGT. The CDR3 runs 14 residues. The V and J ends lost 6 bases and 7 bases respectively, with 17 bases between them. The CDR3, as DNA: TGTGCCAGCAGACCTTCCGGGACTTCTAATACGCAGTATTTT. This gives the protein CASRPSGTSNTQYF.

The V gene is TRBV15, the J gene TRBJ2-3; D gene ambiguous. Germline loops: CDR1 LNHNV, CDR2 YYDKDF (reference sequence). The CDR3 contains 14 residues. V was clipped by 0 bases and J by 2 bases, with 6 bases between them. CDR3 DNA: TGTGCCACCAGCAGAGAGAGTAACACAGATACGCAGTATTTT. Encoded protein: CATSRESNTDTQYF.

The V call is TRBV18, the J call TRBJ2-5; D is undetermined. The germline V and J ends were trimmed by 4 bases and 4 bases, with 10 bases remaining between them. CDR1 is KGHSH and CDR2 is LQKENI in the germline V gene. CDR3 size: 13 residues. The CDR3 bases are TGTGCCAGCTCACTAGCACTGGGAGAGACCCAGTACTTC. It codes for CASSLALGETQYF.

The chain employs TRBV7-2 and TRBJ1-1; D may be TRBD1 (6 bases). This CDR3 comprises 15 residues. The germline V gene encodes CDR1 SGHTA and CDR2 FQGNSA. With 5 bases removed from V and 4 bases from J, the gap between germline ends came to 17 bases. The CDR3 loop is CASSPLGARGTEAFF. The CDR3 DNA reads as TGTGCCAGCAGCCCCCTGGGGGCTCGTGGCACTGAAGCTTTCTTT. The full variable domain, with the rest looked up from reference TRBV7-2 and TRBJ1-1, is GAGVSQSPSNKVTEKGKDVELRCDPISGHTALYWYRQSLGQGLEFLIYFQGNSAPDKSGLPSDRFSAERTGGSVSTLTIQRTQQEDSAVYLCASSPLGARGTEAFFGQGTRLTVV.

The chain links TRBV14 to TRBJ2-2; D gene ambiguous. This CDR3 has 12 residues. Trimming shortened V by 2 bases and J by 7 bases, and 5 bases separated the two germline ends. Germline CDR1 SGHDN, CDR2 FVKESK. For the CDR3, the DNA is TGTGCCAGCAGCCAATCCATCGGGGAGCTGTTTTTT. Translated: CASSQSIGELFF.

The chain combines TRBV6-6 with TRBJ2-5; no reliable D call. Per the germline V gene, CDR1 is MNHNY and CDR2 is SVGAGI (reference sequence). The CDR3 spans 11 residues. Trimming removed 7 bases at V and 3 bases at J, with 6 bases between. CDR3 coding DNA: TGTGCCAGCACCCTAAAAGAGACCCAGTACTTC. Protein sequence: CASTLKETQYF.

The rearrangement joins TRBV4-2 to TRBJ1-5, with D perhaps matching TRBD1 (6 bases). V dropped 0 bases and J dropped 0 bases, with 12 bases sitting between them. This CDR3 spans 17 amino acids. Germline CDR1 is LGHNA and CDR2 is YNFKEQ. The CDR3 loop is CASSQEVQGISNQPQHF. In nucleotides, the CDR3 is TGTGCCAGCAGCCAAGAGGTACAGGGCATTAGCAATCAGCCCCAGCATTTT.